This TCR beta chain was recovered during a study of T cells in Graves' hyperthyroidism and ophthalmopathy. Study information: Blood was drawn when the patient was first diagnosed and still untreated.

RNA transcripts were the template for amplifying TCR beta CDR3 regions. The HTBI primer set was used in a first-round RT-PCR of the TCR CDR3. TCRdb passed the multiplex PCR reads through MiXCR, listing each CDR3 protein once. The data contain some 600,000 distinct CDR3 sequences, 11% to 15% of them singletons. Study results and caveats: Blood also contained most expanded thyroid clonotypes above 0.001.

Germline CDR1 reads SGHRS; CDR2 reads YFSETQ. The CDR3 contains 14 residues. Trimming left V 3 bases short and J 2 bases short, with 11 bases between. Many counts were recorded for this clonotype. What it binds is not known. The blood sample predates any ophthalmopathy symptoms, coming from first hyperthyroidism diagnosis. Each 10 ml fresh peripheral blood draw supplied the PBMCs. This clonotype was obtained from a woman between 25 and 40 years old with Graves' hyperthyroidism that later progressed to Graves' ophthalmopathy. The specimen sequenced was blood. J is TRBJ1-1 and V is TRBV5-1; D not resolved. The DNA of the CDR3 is TGCGCCAGCAGCTCTAGGGAACCTAACACTGAAGCTTTCTTT. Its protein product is CASSSREPNTEAFF.